The 10 T cell receptor beta chains in this list originate from one sample, sequenced in a study of shared clonotypes between healthy human individuals. TCRdb keeps only in-frame clones here, not all; method: immunoSEQ multiplex PCR. Altogether about 490,000 clones are present, around 80% being singletons, with the ten largest covering more than 10%. The sequencing input was PBMCs. The receptors were sampled from a woman in her forties in good health. Some clones in this sample may be carry-over from other donors' samples.

The chain combines TRBV4-3 with TRBJ2-4; D not resolved. Germline loops: CDR1 LGHNA, CDR2 YSLEER. Trimming stripped 0 bases from V and 9 bases from J, with 12 bases between. The CDR3 has 14 amino acids. CDR3 region: CASSQDWQSTIQYF. CDR3 nucleotides: TGCGCCAGCAGCCAAGATTGGCAGTCCACCATTCAGTACTTC.

V gene TRBV10-3 combines with J gene TRBJ2-7; 10 bases are a match to TRBD2. Per the germline V gene, CDR1 is ENHRY and CDR2 is SYGVKD. This CDR3 is 15 amino acids long. With 6 bases clipped from V and 7 bases from J, the junction kept 12 bases outside the gene matches. The CDR3 DNA sequence: TGTGCCATCAGCCTAGGGACTAGCGCCGCGGGGGAGCAGTACTTC. Translating it yields CAISLGTSAAGEQYF.

The rearrangement joins TRBV7-9 to TRBJ1-1, with TRBD1 as a possible D gene (5 bases). CDR1 is SEHNR and CDR2 is FQNEAQ in the germline V gene (reference sequence). CDR3 length: 14 residues. V lost 1 base, J lost 10 bases, and 16 bases lay in between. The chain's CDR3 is CASSLGNRRGVAFF. In DNA form, the CDR3 reads TGTGCCAGCAGCTTAGGTAATAGACGGGGGGTAGCTTTCTTT.

This chain links TRBV10-3 with TRBJ1-3; D is unclear. Trimming removed 2 bases from V and 2 bases from J, with 10 bases in between. Germline-derived CDR1 and CDR2 are ENHRY and SYGVKD. CDR3 length: 15 amino acids. The CDR3 sequence: CAISETIGAGNTIYF. The CDR3 DNA follows: TGTGCCATCAGTGAGACGATCGGGGCTGGAAACACCATATATTTT.

The rearrangement links TRBV5-1 to TRBJ2-5; tentative D call: TRBD1 (6 bases). This CDR3 is built from 13 residues. Germline V gives CDR1 SGHRS, CDR2 YFSETQ. The V end lost 8 bases, the J end lost 2 bases, and 13 bases lay between the germline ends. The CDR3 sequence is CASRPGQQETQYF. The CDR3 DNA reads as TGCGCCAGTCGCCCCGGACAGCAAGAGACCCAGTACTTC.

The chain links TRBV10-2 to TRBJ2-5; 8 nucleotides line up with TRBD2. CDR3 length equals 16 residues. V was pared by 2 bases and J by 3 bases, with 8 bases of the junction left unmatched. CDR1 WSHSY and CDR2 SAAADI come from the germline V gene. CDR3 loop: CASSELPGLGEETQYF. The CDR3, as DNA: TGCGCCAGCAGTGAGCTCCCGGGACTAGGGGAAGAGACCCAGTACTTC.

The chain joins TRBV6-5 to TRBJ1-5; 9 nucleotides line up with TRBD1. The length of the CDR3 is 15 residues. V dropped 5 bases and J dropped 7; count of bases not matched to a gene: 9. CDR1 is MNHEY, CDR2 SVGAGI, per germline. The CDR3 loop is CASSTHRGQRQPQHF. The CDR3 nucleotides read TGTGCCAGCAGTACACACAGGGGGCAGAGGCAGCCCCAGCATTTT.

The chain links TRBV28 to TRBJ2-7; D is undetermined. Germline CDR1 reads MDHEN; CDR2 reads SYDVKM. Trimming cost V 3 bases and J 4 bases, with 10 bases left between them. The CDR3 covers 13 residues. The CDR3 here is CASSLDVSYEQYF. The DNA of the CDR3 is TGTGCCAGCAGTTTGGACGTTTCGTACGAGCAGTACTTC.

This clone was observed once. DNA of the CDR3: TGTGCCAGCAGCATACTAGGATCTAGCACAGATACGCAGTATTTT. Translation: CASSILGSSTDTQYF. The chain combines TRBV11-2 with TRBJ2-3; a possible D gene is TRBD2 (5 bases). V gave up 5 bases and J gave up 0 bases, with 12 bases separating them. The CDR3 contains 15 residues. The germline V gene has CDR1 SGHAT and CDR2 FQNNGV.

Comments on this clone: Mismatch with germline at one junction end may stem from a read error. The CDR3 sequence is CVSSGLQTYEQYF. In DNA, the CDR3 is TGTGTCAGCAGTGGACTACAGACCTACGAGCAGTACTTC. The J gene is TRBJ2-7, the V gene TRBV28, with D maybe TRBD2 (6 bases). From germline, CDR1 is MDHEN and CDR2 SYDVKM. This CDR3 region has 13 residues.